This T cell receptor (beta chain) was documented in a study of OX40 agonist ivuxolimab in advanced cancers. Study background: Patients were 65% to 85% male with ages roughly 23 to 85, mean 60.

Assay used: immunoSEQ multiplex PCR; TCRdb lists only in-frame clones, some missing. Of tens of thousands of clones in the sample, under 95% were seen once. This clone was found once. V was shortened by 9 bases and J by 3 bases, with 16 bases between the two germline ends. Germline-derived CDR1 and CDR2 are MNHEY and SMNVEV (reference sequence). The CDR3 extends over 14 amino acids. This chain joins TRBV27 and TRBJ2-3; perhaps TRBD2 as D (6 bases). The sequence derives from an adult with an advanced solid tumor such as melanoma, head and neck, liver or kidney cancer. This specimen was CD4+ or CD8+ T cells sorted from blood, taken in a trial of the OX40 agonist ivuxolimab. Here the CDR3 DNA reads TGTGCCAGTGTCAGTCTCGGGGGAACAGATACGCAGTATTTT. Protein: CASVSLGGTDTQYF.